This T cell receptor (beta chain) was sequenced in a study of cytomegalovirus exposure and HLA in healthy donors. This clone was picked up one time. CDR1 and CDR2 (germline): LGHNA, YSLEER. With 1 base clipped from V and 2 bases from J, the junction kept 8 bases outside the gene matches. The CDR3 spans 17 residues. PCR used 60 Vbeta primers and 13 Jbeta primers. TCRdb keeps only in-frame clones here, not all; method: immunoSEQ multiplex PCR. The table lists around 150,000 clones, 60% to 80% of them singletons, with approximately 2.9% in the top ten. The sequence came from a woman in her 40s in good health and CMV-seropositive. The specimen sequenced was PBMCs. This sequence joins TRBV4-3 and TRBJ2-7; 10 bases agree with TRBD1. CDR3 in amino acids: CASSQARETGGAYEQYF. The DNA of the CDR3 is TGCGCCAGCAGCCAAGCCAGGGAGACAGGGGGCGCCTACGAGCAGTACTTC.